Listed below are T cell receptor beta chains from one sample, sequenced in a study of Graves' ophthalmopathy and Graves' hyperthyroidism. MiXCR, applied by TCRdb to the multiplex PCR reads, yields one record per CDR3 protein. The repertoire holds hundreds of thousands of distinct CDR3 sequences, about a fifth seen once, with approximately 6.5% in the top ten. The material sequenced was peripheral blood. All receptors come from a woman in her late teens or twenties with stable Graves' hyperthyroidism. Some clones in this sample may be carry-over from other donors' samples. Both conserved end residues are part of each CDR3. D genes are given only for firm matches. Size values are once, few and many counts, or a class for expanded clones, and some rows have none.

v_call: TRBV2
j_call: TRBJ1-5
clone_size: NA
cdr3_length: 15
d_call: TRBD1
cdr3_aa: CASSADRDDIQPQHF
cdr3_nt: TGTGCCAGCAGTGCCGACAGGGATGACATTCAGCCCCAGCATTTT

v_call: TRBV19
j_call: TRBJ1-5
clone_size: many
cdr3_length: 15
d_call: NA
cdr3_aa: CASSIGDISNQPQHF
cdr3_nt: TGTGCCAGTAGTATAGGAGACATTAGCAATCAGCCCCAGCATTTT

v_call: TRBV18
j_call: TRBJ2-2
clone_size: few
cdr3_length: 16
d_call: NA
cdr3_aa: CASSPPQGHNTGELFF
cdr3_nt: TGTGCCAGCTCACCACCCCAGGGACACAACACCGGGGAGCTGTTTTTT

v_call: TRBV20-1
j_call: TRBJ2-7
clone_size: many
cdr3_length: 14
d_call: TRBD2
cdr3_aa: CSARGEGTAYGQYF
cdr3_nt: TGCAGTGCTAGGGGGGAGGGGACCGCCTACGGGCAGTACTTC

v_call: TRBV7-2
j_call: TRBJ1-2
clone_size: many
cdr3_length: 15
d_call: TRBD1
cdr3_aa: CASSQNNRGFYGYTF
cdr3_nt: TGTGCCAGCAGCCAAAACAACAGGGGATTCTATGGCTACACCTTC

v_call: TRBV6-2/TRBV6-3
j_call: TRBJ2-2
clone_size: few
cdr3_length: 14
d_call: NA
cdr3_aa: CASKSPPGTGELFF
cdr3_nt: TGTGCCAGCAAATCCCCACCCGGGACCGGGGAGCTGTTTTTT

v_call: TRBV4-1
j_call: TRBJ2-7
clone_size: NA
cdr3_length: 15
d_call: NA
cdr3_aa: CASSQGVQGPYEQYF
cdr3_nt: TGCGCCAGCAGCCAAGGTGTTCAGGGGCCCTACGAGCAGTACTTC

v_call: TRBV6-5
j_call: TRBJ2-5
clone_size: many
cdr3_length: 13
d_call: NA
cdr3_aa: CASSWDGQETQYF
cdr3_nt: TGTGCCAGCAGTTGGGACGGCCAAGAGACCCAGTACTTC

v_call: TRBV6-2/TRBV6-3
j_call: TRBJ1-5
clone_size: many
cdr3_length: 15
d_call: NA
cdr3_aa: CASSSGTDMGHAQHF
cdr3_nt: TGTGCCAGCAGCTCCGGGACCGACATGGGGCATGCCCAGCATTTT

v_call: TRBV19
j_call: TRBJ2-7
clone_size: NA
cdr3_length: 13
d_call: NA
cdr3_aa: CASSVSSLGEQYF
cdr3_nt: TGTGCCAGTAGTGTAAGCTCTCTCGGCGAGCAGTACTTC

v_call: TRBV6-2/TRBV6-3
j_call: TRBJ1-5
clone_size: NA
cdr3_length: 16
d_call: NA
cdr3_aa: CASHPLGEGTRQPQHF
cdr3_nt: TGTGCCAGCCACCCCTTGGGGGAAGGCACACGGCAGCCCCAGCATTTT

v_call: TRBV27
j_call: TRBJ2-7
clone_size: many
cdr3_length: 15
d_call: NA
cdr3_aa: CASSLSDRRGYEQYF
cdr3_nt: TGTGCCAGCAGTTTATCGGATCGGCGGGGCTACGAGCAGTACTTC

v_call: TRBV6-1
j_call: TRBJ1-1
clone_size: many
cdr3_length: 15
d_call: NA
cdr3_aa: CASSEPGRINTEAFF
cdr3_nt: TGTGCCAGCAGTGAACCGGGACGGATAAACACTGAAGCTTTCTTT

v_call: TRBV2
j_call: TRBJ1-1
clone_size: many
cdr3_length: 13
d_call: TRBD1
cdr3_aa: CASRGQGAGGAFF
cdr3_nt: TGTGCCAGCAGGGGACAGGGGGCCGGGGGAGCTTTCTTT

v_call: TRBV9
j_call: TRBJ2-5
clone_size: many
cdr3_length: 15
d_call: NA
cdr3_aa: CASSRSSYLQETQYF
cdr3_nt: TGTGCCAGCAGCCGTAGCAGCTACCTTCAAGAGACCCAGTACTTC

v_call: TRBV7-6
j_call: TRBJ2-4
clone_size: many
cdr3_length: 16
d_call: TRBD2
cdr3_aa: CASSQLAGKAANIQYF
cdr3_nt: TGTGCCAGCAGCCAACTAGCGGGAAAGGCGGCCAACATTCAGTACTTC

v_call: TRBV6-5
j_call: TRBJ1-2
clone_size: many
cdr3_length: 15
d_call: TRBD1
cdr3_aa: CASSYSGTGIYGYTF
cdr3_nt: TGTGCCAGCAGTTACTCAGGGACAGGGATCTATGGCTACACCTTC

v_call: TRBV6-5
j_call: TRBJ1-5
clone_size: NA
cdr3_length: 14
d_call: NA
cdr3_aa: CASSYSKGKQPQHF
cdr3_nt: TGTGCCAGCAGTTACTCAAAGGGGAAACAGCCCCAGCATTTT

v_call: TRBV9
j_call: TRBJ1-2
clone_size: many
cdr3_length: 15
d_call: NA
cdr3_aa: CASTLPDGGQGGYTF
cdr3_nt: TGTGCCAGCACCCTCCCCGATGGGGGCCAAGGGGGCTACACCTTC

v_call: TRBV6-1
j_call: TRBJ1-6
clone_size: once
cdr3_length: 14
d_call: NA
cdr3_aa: CASSEGTGISPLHF
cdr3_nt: TGTGCCAGCAGTGAAGGGACGGGCATCTCACCCCTCCACTTT

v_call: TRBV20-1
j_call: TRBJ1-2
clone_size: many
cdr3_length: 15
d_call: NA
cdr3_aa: CSARDSRSANYGYTF
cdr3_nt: TGCAGTGCTAGAGACAGCCGATCAGCTAACTATGGCTACACCTTC

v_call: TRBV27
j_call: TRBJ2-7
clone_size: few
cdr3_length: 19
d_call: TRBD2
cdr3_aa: CASSLRGQRLAGGPYEQYF
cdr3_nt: TGTGCCAGCAGTTTAAGAGGACAGCGACTAGCGGGGGGGCCCTACGAGCAGTACTTC

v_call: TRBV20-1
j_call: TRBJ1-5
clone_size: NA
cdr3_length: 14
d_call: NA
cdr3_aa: CSVKSGGRNQPQHF
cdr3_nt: TGCAGTGTCAAAAGCGGGGGGCGCAATCAGCCCCAGCATTTT

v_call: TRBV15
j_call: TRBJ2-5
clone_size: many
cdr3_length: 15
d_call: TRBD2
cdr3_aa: CATSRDREGWETQYF
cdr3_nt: TGTGCCACCAGCAGAGACAGGGAGGGTTGGGAGACCCAGTACTTC

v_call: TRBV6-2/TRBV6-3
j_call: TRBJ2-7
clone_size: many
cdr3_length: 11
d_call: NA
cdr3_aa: CASSLPYEQYF
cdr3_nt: TGTGCCAGCAGCCTCCCGTACGAGCAGTACTTC

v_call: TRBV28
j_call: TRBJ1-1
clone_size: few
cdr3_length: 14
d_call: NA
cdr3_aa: CASSGQAISTEAFF
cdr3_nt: TGTGCCAGCAGTGGTCAGGCGATTAGCACTGAAGCTTTCTTT

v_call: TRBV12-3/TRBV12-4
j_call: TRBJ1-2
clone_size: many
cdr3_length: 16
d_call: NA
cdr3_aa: CASSLGNRGLGSGYTF
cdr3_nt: TGTGCCAGCAGTCTGGGGAACCGGGGCCTCGGCTCTGGCTACACCTTC

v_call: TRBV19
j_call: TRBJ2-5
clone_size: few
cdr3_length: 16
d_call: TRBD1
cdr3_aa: CASNLGSTGGDETQYF
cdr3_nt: TGTGCCAGCAATTTGGGGTCCACAGGGGGCGATGAGACCCAGTACTTC

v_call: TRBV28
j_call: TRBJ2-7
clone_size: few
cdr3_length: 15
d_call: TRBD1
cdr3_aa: CASNPPGQGVYEQYF
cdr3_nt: TGTGCCAGCAACCCTCCGGGACAGGGGGTGTACGAGCAGTACTTC

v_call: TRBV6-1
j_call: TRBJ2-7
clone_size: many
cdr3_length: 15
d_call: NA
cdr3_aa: CASRKLRGISYEQYF
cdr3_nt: TGTGCCAGCAGGAAATTGAGGGGCATTTCCTACGAGCAGTACTTC

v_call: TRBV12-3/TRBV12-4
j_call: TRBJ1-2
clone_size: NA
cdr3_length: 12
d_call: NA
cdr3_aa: CASSFAAYGYTF
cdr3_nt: TGTGCCAGCAGCTTCGCGGCCTATGGCTACACCTTC

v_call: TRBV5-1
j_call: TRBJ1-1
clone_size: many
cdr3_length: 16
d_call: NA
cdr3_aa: CASSLRLGVMNTEAFF
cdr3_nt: TGCGCCAGCAGCTTGAGGTTGGGGGTTATGAACACTGAAGCTTTCTTT

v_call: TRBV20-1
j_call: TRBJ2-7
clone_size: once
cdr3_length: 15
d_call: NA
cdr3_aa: CSARVPVQVGYEQYF
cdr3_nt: TGCAGTGCTAGAGTTCCAGTACAAGTGGGTTACGAGCAGTACTTC

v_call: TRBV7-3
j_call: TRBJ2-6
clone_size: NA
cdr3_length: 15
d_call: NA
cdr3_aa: CASSSAVSGANVLTF
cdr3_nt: TGTGCCAGCAGCTCGGCGGTGAGTGGGGCCAACGTCCTGACTTTC

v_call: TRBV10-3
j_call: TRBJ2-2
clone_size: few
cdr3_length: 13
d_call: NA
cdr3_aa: CAISENQAGELFF
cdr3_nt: TGTGCCATCAGTGAGAACCAAGCCGGGGAGCTGTTTTTT

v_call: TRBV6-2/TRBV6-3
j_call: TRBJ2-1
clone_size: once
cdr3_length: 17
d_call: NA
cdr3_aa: CASPPPRDTKRNNEQFF
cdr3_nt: TGTGCCAGCCCCCCACCCAGGGACACCAAAAGAAACAATGAGCAGTTCTTC

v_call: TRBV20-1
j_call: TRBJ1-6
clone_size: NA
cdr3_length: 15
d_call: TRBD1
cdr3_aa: CSAQRGQGRGSPLHF
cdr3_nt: TGCAGTGCCCAGAGGGGGCAGGGGAGGGGTTCACCCCTCCACTTT

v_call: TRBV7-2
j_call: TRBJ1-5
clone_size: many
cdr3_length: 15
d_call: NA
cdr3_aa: CASSLQSHTYQPQHF
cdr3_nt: TGTGCCAGCAGCTTGCAATCGCACACTTATCAGCCCCAGCATTTT

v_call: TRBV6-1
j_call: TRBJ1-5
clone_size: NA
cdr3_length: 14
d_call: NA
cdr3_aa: CASSDRPENGPQHF
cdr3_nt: TGTGCCAGCAGTGATCGCCCGGAGAATGGGCCCCAGCATTTT